The rows below give T cell receptor beta chains drawn from one sample of a study of human T cells and chemical hapten exposure. TCRdb called the RACE reads again in MiXCR, with one record for every CDR3 protein. The profile shows roughly 360,000 distinct CDR3 sequences, roughly 4.8% of them singletons. The starting material was whole blood, obtained in connection with sensitization to the hapten diphenylcyclopropenone (DPC). The receptors derive from a woman aged 50 to 60 with alopecia areata. Some clones in this sample may be carry-over from other donors' samples. The CDR3 runs from the conserved cysteine through the conserved F or W. The order of the fields is clone size, D gene, J gene, V gene, CDR3 protein, CDR3 DNA. The D gene is left open where the match is weak. Size tells how often a clone was seen (once, few, many) or the class of an expanded clone, and some rows leave it out.

- | TRBD2 | TRBJ2-7 | TRBV5-6 | CASSPSLSGEQYF | TGTGCCAGCAGCCCCTCACTTAGCGGGGAGCAGTACTTC
- | TRBD1 | TRBJ1-1 | TRBV14 | CASSLPGQWSTEAFF | TGTGCCAGCAGCCTCCCGGGACAGTGGAGCACTGAAGCTTTCTTT
many | - | TRBJ1-1 | TRBV29-1 | CSVADTGEAFF | TGCAGCGTGGCCGACACGGGGGAAGCTTTCTTT
many | - | TRBJ1-1 | TRBV11-1 | CASSPDTEAFF | TGTGCCAGCAGCCCGGACACTGAAGCTTTCTTT
many | - | TRBJ2-7 | TRBV20-1 | CSGSGIYEQYF | TGCAGTGGGAGCGGAATTTACGAGCAGTACTTC
many | TRBD1 | TRBJ2-5 | TRBV19 | CASKTTGGETQYF | TGTGCCAGTAAGACGACAGGGGGAGAGACCCAGTACTTC
many | TRBD1 | TRBJ1-4 | TRBV7-8 | CASSLGQGPTNEKLFF | TGTGCCAGCAGCTTAGGACAGGGACCGACTAATGAAAAACTGTTTTTT
few | - | TRBJ2-3 | TRBV27 | CASSFGPGRGTDTQYF | TGTGCCAGCAGTTTCGGGCCGGGACGGGGCACAGATACGCAGTATTTT
few | - | TRBJ2-6 | TRBV7-9 | CASNNRDNFFAGANVLTF | TGTGCCAGCAACAACCGGGACAACTTTTTTGCTGGGGCCAACGTCCTGACTTTC
- | - | TRBJ2-6 | TRBV28 | CASNAQGPGANVLTF | TGTGCCAGCAACGCACAGGGCCCTGGGGCCAACGTCCTGACTTTC
few | TRBD1 | TRBJ2-4 | TRBV7-8 | CASSLAGQGWENIQYF | TGTGCCAGCAGCTTAGCGGGACAGGGCTGGGAAAACATTCAGTACTTC
many | TRBD1 | TRBJ1-2 | TRBV13 | CASSLGQGVNGYTF | TGTGCCAGCAGCTTAGGCCAGGGGGTTAACGGCTACACCTTC
many | - | TRBJ2-6 | TRBV12-3/TRBV12-4 | CASTLAGLPGANVLTF | TGTGCCAGCACTTTAGCCGGACTTCCTGGGGCCAACGTCCTGACTTTC
- | TRBD1 | TRBJ1-5 | TRBV29-1 | CSVALGTDVNQPQHF | TGCAGCGTGGCCCTCGGGACAGATGTCAATCAGCCCCAGCATTTT
few | TRBD1 | TRBJ1-1 | TRBV7-3 | CASRPDRGATEAFF | TGTGCCAGCAGGCCAGACAGGGGTGCGACTGAAGCTTTCTTT
many | - | TRBJ1-1 | TRBV7-2 | CASSPRAGTILNTEAFF | TGTGCCAGCAGCCCCCGGGCAGGGACAATATTGAACACTGAAGCTTTCTTT